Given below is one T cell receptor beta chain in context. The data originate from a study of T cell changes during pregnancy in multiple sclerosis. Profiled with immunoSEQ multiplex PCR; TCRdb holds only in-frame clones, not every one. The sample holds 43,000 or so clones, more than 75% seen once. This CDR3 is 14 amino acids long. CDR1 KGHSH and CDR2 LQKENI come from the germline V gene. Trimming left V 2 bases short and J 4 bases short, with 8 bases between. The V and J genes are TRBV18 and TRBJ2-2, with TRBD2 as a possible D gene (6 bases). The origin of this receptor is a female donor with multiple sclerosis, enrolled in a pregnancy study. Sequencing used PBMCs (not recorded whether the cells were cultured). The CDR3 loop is CASSPTGLTGELFF. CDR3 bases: TGTGCCAGCTCACCAACGGGACTCACCGGGGAGCTGTTTTTT. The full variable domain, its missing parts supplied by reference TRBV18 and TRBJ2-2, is NAGVMQNPRHLVRRRGQEARLRCSPMKGHSHVYWYRQLPEEGLKFMVYLQKENIIDESGMPKERFSAEFPKEGPSILRIQQVVRGDSAAYFCASSPTGLTGELFFGEGSRLTVL.